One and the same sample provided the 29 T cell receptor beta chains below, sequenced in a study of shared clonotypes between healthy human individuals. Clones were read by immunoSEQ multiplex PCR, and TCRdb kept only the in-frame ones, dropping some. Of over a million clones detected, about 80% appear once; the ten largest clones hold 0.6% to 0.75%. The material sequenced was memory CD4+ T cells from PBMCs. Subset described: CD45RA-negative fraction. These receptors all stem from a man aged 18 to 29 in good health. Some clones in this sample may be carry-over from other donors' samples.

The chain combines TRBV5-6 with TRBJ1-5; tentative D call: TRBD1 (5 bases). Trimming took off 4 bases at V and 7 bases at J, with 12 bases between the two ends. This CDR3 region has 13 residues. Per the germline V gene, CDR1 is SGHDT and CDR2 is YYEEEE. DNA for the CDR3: TGTGCCAGCAGCCGCGGGGGGGAACAGCCCCAGCATTTT. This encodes CASSRGGEQPQHF.

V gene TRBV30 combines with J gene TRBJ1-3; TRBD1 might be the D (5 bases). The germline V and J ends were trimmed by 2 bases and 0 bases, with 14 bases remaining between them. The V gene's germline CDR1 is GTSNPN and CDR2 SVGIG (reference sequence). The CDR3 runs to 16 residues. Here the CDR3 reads CAWSTGLLISGNTIYF. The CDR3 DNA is TGTGCCTGGAGTACGGGACTGCTTATCTCTGGAAACACCATATATTTT.

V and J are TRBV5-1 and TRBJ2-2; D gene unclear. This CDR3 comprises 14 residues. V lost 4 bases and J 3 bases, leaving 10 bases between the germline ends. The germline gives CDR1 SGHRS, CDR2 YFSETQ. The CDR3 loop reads CASSRQSDTGELFF. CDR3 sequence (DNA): TGCGCCAGCAGCAGACAATCGGACACCGGGGAGCTGTTTTTT.

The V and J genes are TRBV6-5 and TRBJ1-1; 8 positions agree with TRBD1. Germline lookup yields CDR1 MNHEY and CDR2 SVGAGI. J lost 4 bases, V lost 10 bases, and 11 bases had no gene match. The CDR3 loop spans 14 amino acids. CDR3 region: CATPLTGATTEAFF. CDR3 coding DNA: TGTGCCACCCCATTGACAGGGGCGACCACTGAAGCTTTCTTT.

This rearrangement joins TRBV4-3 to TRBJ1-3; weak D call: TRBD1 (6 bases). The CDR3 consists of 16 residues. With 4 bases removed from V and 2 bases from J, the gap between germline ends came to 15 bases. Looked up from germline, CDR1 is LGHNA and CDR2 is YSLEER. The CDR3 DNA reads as TGCGCCAGCAGCCCGTCCTGGGGGGCGGCTGGAAACACCATATATTTT. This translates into CASSPSWGAAGNTIYF.

The CDR3 sequence: CASSSTSYEQYF. CDR3 in DNA: TGTGCCAGCAGCTCAACCTCCTACGAGCAGTACTTC. The gene calls are TRBV11-3 and TRBJ2-7; D not certain. The CDR3 is 12 amino acids. V gave up 4 bases and J gave up 0 bases, with 4 bases separating them. CDR1 is SGHNT and CDR2 is YENEEA in the germline V gene.

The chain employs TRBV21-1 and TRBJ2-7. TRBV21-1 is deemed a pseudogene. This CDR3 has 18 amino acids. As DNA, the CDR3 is TGTGCCAGCAGCCCTCGCTCGCTAGGGTTTGATGTGTGCTACGAGCAGTACTTC. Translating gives CASSPRSLGFDVCYEQYF.

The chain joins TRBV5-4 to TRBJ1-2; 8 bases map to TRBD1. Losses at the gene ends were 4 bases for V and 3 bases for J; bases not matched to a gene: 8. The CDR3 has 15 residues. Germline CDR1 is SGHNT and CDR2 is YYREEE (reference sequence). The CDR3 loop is CASSAMTGADYGYTF. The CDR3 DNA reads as TGTGCCAGCAGCGCCATGACAGGGGCCGACTATGGCTACACCTTC.

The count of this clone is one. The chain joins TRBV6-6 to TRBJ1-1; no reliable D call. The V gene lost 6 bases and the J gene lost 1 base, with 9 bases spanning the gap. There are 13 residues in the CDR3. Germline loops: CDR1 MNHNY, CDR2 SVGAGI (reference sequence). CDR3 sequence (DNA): TGTGCCAGCAGAGAGGACGGGAACACTGAAGCTTTCTTT. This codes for CASREDGNTEAFF.

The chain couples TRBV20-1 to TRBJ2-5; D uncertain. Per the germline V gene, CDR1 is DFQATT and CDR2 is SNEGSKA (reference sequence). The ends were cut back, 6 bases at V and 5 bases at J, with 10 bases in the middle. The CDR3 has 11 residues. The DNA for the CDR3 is TGCAGTGCCCCGTTCCCGGAGACCCAGTACTTC. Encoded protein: CSAPFPETQYF.

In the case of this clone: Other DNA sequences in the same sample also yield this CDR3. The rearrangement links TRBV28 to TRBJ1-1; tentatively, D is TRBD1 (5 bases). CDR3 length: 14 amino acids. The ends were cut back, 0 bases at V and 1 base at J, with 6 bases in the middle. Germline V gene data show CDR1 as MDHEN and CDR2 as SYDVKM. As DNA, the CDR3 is TGTGCCAGCAGTTTATGGGGGGGGAACACTGAAGCTTTCTTT. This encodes CASSLWGGNTEAFF.

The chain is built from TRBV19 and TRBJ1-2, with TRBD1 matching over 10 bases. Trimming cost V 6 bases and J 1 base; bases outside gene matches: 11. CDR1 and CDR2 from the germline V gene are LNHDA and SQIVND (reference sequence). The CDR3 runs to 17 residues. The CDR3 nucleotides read TGTGCCAGTAGGCCGGGGACAGGGGCCTCTTTTAACTATGGCTACACCTTC. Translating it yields CASRPGTGASFNYGYTF.

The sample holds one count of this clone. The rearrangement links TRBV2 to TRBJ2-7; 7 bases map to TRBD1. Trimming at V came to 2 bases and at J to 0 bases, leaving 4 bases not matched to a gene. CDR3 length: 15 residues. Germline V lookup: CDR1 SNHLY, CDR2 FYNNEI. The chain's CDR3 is CASSEMGQSSYEQYF. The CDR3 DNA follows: TGTGCCAGCAGTGAAATGGGACAGAGCTCCTACGAGCAGTACTTC.

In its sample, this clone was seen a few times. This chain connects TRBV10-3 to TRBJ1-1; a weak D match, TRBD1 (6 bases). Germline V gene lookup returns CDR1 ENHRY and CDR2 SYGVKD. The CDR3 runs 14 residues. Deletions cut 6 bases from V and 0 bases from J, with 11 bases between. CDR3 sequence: CAIRPTGLNTEAFF. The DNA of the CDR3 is TGTGCCATCAGGCCCACAGGGTTGAACACTGAAGCTTTCTTT.

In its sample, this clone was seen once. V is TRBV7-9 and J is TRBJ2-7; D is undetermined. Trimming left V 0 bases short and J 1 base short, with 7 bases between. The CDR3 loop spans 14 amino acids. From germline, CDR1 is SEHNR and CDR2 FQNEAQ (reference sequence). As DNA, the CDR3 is TGTGCCAGCAGCTTAGCGGGGATTTCCTACGAGCAGTACTTC. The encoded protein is CASSLAGISYEQYF.

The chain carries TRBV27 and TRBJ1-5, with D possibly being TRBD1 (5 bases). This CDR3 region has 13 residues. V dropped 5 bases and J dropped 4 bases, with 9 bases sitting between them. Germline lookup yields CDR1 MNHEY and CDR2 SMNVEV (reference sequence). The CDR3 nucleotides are TGTGCCAGCAGTCCAGGGATTAATCAGCCCCAGCATTTT. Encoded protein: CASSPGINQPQHF.

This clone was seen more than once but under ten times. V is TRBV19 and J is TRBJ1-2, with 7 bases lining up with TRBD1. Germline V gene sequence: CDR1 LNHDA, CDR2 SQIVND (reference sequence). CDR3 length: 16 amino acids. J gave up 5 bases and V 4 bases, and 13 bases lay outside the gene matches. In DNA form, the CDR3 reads TGTGCCAGTAGTAAAACTGCCGGGACAGCTTCTTATGGCTACACCTTC. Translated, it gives CASSKTAGTASYGYTF.

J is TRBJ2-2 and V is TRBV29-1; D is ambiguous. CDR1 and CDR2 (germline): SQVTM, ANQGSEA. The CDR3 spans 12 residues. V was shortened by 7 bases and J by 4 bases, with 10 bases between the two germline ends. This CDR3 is CSADRVTGELFF. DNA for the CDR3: TGCAGCGCTGATAGGGTCACCGGGGAGCTGTTTTTT.

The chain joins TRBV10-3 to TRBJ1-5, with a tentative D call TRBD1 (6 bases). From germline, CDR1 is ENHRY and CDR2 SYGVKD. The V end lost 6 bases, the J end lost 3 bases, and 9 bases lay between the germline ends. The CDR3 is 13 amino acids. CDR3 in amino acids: CAIRDSINQPQHF. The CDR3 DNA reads TGTGCCATCAGGGACAGTATCAATCAGCCCCAGCATTTT.

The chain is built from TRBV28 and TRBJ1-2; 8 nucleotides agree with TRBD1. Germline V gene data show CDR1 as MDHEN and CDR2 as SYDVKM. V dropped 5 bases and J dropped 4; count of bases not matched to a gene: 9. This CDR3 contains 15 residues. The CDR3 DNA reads TGTGCCAGCAGTACGACAGGGGTTAACCTCTATGGCTACACCTTC. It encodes CASSTTGVNLYGYTF.

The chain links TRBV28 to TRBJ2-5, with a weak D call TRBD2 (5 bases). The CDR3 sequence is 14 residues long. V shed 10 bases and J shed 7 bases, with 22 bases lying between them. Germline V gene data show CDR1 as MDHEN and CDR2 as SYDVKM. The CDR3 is CATSDRVLSGTQYF. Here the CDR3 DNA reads TGTGCCACCTCGGACCGAGTCCTCAGCGGGACCCAGTACTTC.

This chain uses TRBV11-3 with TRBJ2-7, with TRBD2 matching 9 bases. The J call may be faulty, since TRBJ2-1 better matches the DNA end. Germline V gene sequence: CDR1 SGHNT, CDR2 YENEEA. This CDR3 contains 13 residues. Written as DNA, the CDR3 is TGTGCCAGCAGCCGGGGACTAGCCAATGAGCAGTTCTTC. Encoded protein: CASSRGLANEQFF.

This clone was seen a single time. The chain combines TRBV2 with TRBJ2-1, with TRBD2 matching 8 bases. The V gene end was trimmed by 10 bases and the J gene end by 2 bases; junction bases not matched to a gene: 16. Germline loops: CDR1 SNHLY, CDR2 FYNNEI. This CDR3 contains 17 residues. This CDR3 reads CATTSGSGTGAYNEQFF. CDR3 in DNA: TGTGCCACCACGTCAGGTAGCGGGACCGGGGCCTACAATGAGCAGTTCTTC.

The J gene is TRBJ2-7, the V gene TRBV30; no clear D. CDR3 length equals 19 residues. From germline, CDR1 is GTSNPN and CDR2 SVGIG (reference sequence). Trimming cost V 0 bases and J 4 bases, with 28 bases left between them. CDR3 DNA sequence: TGTGCCTGGAGTGTTTTTCTGGGCAATGGTCACCTAAGACCTTACGAGCAGTACTTC. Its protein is CAWSVFLGNGHLRPYEQYF.

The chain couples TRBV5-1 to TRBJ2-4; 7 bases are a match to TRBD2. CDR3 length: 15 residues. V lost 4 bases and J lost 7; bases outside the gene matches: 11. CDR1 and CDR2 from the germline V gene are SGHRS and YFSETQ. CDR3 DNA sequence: TGCGCCAGCAGCCTCGTTCCGGGAGGTCCCAACATTCAGTACTTC. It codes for CASSLVPGGPNIQYF.

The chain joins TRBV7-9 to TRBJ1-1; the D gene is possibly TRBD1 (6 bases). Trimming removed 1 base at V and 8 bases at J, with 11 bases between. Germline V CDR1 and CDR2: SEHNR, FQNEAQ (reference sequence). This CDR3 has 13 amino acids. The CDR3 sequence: CASSLEVQGEAFF. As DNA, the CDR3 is TGTGCCAGCAGCTTAGAAGTGCAGGGGGAAGCTTTCTTT.

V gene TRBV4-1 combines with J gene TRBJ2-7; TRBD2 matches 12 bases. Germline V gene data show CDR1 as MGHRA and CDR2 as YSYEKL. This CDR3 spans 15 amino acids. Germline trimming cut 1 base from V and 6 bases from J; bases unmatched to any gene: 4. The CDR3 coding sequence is TGCGCCAGCAGCCAAGGGACTAGCGGGATCTCCGAGCAGTACTTC. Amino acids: CASSQGTSGISEQYF.

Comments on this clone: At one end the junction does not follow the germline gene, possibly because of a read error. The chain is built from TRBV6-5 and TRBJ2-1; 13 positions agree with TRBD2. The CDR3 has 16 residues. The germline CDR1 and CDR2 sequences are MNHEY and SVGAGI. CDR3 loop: CTSSYSGLAGVSEQFF. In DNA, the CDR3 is TGTACCAGCAGTTACTCAGGACTAGCGGGAGTAAGTGAGCAGTTCTTC.

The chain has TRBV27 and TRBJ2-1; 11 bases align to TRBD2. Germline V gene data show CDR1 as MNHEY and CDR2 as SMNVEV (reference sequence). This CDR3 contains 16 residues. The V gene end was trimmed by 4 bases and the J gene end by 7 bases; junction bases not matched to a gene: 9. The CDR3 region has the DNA TGTGCCAGCAGTTCAATAGCGGGAGGGTTGGGTAATGAGCAGTTCTTC. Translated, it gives CASSSIAGGLGNEQFF.